The next 22 T cell receptor beta chains were all read from a single sample in a study of blood T cells in healthy people across ages. A J-beta primer mix and a sample-barcoded 5' primer were used in a second PCR of about 6 to 12 cycles. TCRdb itself ran the 5' RACE reads through MiXCR, one entry per CDR3 protein. The table records around 850,000 distinct CDR3 sequences, 35% to 40% of them present only once. Input material: blood. The source of these receptors is a man aged 18 to 35 in good health.

This clonotype occurred a few times. The V call is TRBV20-1, the J call TRBJ2-5; 9 nucleotides align to TRBD1. The V gene's germline CDR1 is DFQATT and CDR2 SNEGSKA (reference sequence). J gave up 5 bases and V 2 bases, and 9 bases lay outside the gene matches. The CDR3 extends over 15 amino acids. The CDR3 is CSARTGGAIVETQYF. The CDR3 DNA is TGCAGTGCTAGAACAGGGGGCGCGATAGTGGAGACCCAGTACTTC.

This clonotype occurred a few times. J is TRBJ2-2 and V is TRBV4-3; a weak D match, TRBD1 (5 bases). The CDR3 runs 18 residues. Per germline, CDR1 LGHNA and CDR2 YSLEER. Between the trimmed V and J ends, which lost 0 bases and 2 bases, there was a span of 16 bases. CDR3 coding DNA: TGCGCCAGCAGCCAAGAGAATCTGGAGACAGAAAACACCGGGGAGCTGTTTTTT. Translation: CASSQENLETENTGELFF.

V gene TRBV7-6 combines with J gene TRBJ2-5; D perhaps matches TRBD1 (6 bases). CDR1 is SGHVS and CDR2 is FNYEAQ in the germline V gene. V shed 2 bases and J shed 11 bases, with 24 bases lying between them. This CDR3 has 16 residues. CDR3 residues: CASSLTAGGQHNEQYF. CDR3 nucleotide sequence: TGTGCCAGCAGCTTAACGGCTGGAGGACAGCACAATGAGCAGTACTTC. Drawing the rest from reference TRBV7-6 and TRBJ2-5, the complete variable domain is GAGVSQSPRYKVTKRGQDVALRCDPISGHVSLYWYRQALGQGPEFLTYFNYEAQQDKSGLPNDRFSAERPEGSISTLTIQRTEQRDSAMYRCASSLTAGGQHNEQYFGPGTRLLVL.

This sequence joins TRBV9 and TRBJ1-6; 8 nucleotides match TRBD1. The CDR3 loop spans 15 amino acids. Germline V lookup: CDR1 SGDLS, CDR2 YYNGEE. The V segment lost 3 bases and the J segment 5 bases; nucleotides outside the gene matches: 4. Here the CDR3 DNA reads TGTGCCAGCAGCGCACAGGGGGGCGATAATTCACCCCTCCACTTT. This encodes CASSAQGGDNSPLHF.

This clonotype was found a few times. This sequence joins TRBV4-1 and TRBJ1-1, with TRBD1 matching 8 bases. V trimming: 1 base; J trimming: 1 base; junction bases outside the gene matches: 5. The CDR3 spans 16 residues. Looked up from germline, CDR1 is MGHRA and CDR2 is YSYEKL. The CDR3: CASSQVMGQENTEAFF. CDR3 coding DNA: TGCGCCAGCAGCCAAGTTATGGGACAGGAGAACACTGAAGCTTTCTTT.

This chain uses TRBV18 with TRBJ1-2; D unresolved. V gave up 6 bases and J gave up 6 bases, with 14 bases separating them. Germline CDR1 is KGHSH and CDR2 is LQKENI. This CDR3 region has 13 residues. The CDR3 is CASSRYAEDGYTF. Written as DNA, the CDR3 is TGTGCCAGCTCCCGTTATGCAGAGGATGGCTACACCTTC.

The CDR3: CASSQTGGQTRAFF. In DNA form, the CDR3 reads TGCGCCAGCAGCCAGACCGGGGGACAGACAAGGGCTTTCTTT. V is TRBV4-3 and J is TRBJ1-1, with 7 bases fitting TRBD1. The junction had 12 bases not matched to a gene; V was cut back by 3 bases and J by 11 bases. The CDR3 is 14 amino acids. CDR1 and CDR2 (germline): LGHNA, YSLEER.

A few counts support this clonotype. The gene calls are TRBV5-1 and TRBJ2-2; 8 bases are a match to TRBD1. Germline CDR1 reads SGHRS; CDR2 reads YFSETQ. Trimming at V came to 3 bases and at J to 7 bases, leaving 8 bases not matched to a gene. The CDR3 runs to 15 residues. The CDR3 is CASSYGQGGGGELFF. DNA of the CDR3: TGCGCCAGCAGCTACGGACAGGGCGGTGGCGGGGAGCTGTTTTTT.

This clonotype was seen a few times. The J gene is TRBJ2-3, the V gene TRBV4-2; tentative D call: TRBD2 (7 bases). Germline V gives CDR1 LGHNA, CDR2 YNFKEQ. The CDR3 is made up of 15 amino acids. V was clipped by 3 bases and J by 2 bases, with 12 bases between them. CDR3 region: CASSHTGGDTDTQYF. DNA for the CDR3: TGTGCCAGCAGCCACACGGGGGGCGACACAGATACGCAGTATTTT.

The chain links TRBV10-3 to TRBJ1-6; a weak D match, TRBD1 (6 bases). CDR1 and CDR2 from the germline V gene are ENHRY and SYGVKD. This CDR3 spans 13 amino acids. V lost 11 bases and J lost 6, with 14 bases in between. CDR3 DNA sequence: TGTGCCGGAGGGGGGGGGTTTAATTCACCCCTCCACTTT. Its translation: CAGGGGFNSPLHF.

The chain is built from TRBV12-3 or TRBV12-4 and TRBJ1-1, with 7 positions matching TRBD1. The length of the CDR3 is 14 residues. V shed 6 bases and J 0 bases; nucleotides not matched to a gene: 4. As DNA, the CDR3 is TGTGCCAGCAGGGACAGGAGTTTGAACACTGAAGCTTTCTTT. This translates into CASRDRSLNTEAFF.

The chain recombines TRBV7-2 with TRBJ1-3; possibly TRBD1 for D (5 bases). Germline-derived CDR1 and CDR2 are SGHTA and FQGNSA. The CDR3 extends over 16 amino acids. With 0 bases removed from V and 3 bases from J, the gap between germline ends came to 12 bases. The CDR3 here is CASSLAGGSNGNTIYF. The CDR3 DNA reads TGTGCCAGCAGCTTAGCGGGGGGATCCAATGGAAACACCATATATTTT. The full variable domain, its missing parts supplied by reference TRBV7-2 and TRBJ1-3, is GAGVSQSPSNKVTEKGKDVELRCDPISGHTALYWYRQSLGQGLEFLIYFQGNSAPDKSGLPSDRFSAERTGGSVSTLTIQRTQQEDSAVYLCASSLAGGSNGNTIYFGEGSWLTVV.

This clonotype was observed many times. This chain connects TRBV20-1 to TRBJ2-7; D remains unclear. The V and J ends lost 3 bases and 2 bases respectively, with 14 bases between them. Germline CDR1 reads DFQATT; CDR2 reads SNEGSKA (reference sequence). The CDR3 loop spans 14 amino acids. The CDR3 here is CSARVQTTTYEQYF. CDR3 DNA: TGCAGTGCTAGGGTGCAAACAACAACCTACGAGCAGTACTTC.

This clonotype has a handful of counts. The chain joins TRBV6-6 to TRBJ1-6; the D is unclear. Trimming cost V 0 bases and J 6 bases, with 9 bases left between them. CDR3 length: 15 residues. Germline values: CDR1 MNHNY, CDR2 SVGAGI (reference sequence). CDR3 amino acids: CASSYSAAVNSPLHF. CDR3 nucleotide sequence: TGTGCCAGCAGTTACTCGGCGGCTGTTAATTCACCCCTCCACTTT.

V is TRBV6-2 or TRBV6-3 and J is TRBJ2-7, with unresolved D. The germline V gene has CDR1 MNHEY and CDR2 SVGEGT. V shed 4 bases and J shed 4 bases, with 8 bases lying between them. The CDR3 contains 12 residues. The CDR3 DNA is TGTGCCAGCAGTTCCTTTAGGTACGAGCAGTACTTC. Protein: CASSSFRYEQYF.

There are a few counts of this clonotype. The rearrangement uses TRBV7-3 and TRBJ1-6; D possibly corresponds to TRBD1 (6 bases). The CDR3 extends over 15 amino acids. The germline gives CDR1 SGHTA, CDR2 FQGTGA. V was trimmed by 5 bases and J by 5 bases, leaving 13 bases between them. This CDR3 is CASSLGGADNSPLHF. CDR3 bases: TGTGCCAGCAGCCTTGGGGGGGCTGATAATTCACCCCTCCACTTT. The whole variable domain, filled in from reference TRBV7-3 and TRBJ1-6, reads GAGVSQTPSNKVTEKGKYVELRCDPISGHTALYWYRQSLGQGPEFLIYFQGTGAADDSGLPNDRFFAVRPEGSVSTLKIQRTERGDSAVYLCASSLGGADNSPLHFGNGTRLTVT.

This clonotype was recorded a few times. One end of the junction is discordant with germline, which a read error may explain. The chain carries TRBV6-5 and TRBJ2-3; D might be TRBD2 (5 bases). CDR3 size: 16 residues. Per germline, CDR1 MNHEY and CDR2 SVGAGI. In DNA, the CDR3 is TGTGCCAGCAGTCACTCCGCCAGGAGGAGCACAGATACGCAGTATTTT. Translated, it gives CASSHSARRSTDTQYF.

This clonotype was picked up a small number of times. The chain has TRBV29-1 and TRBJ1-2; possible D gene TRBD1, 6 bases. Germline V gives CDR1 SQVTM, CDR2 ANQGSEA. This CDR3 is built from 14 residues. Deletions cut 3 bases from V and 2 bases from J, with 13 bases between. CDR3 region: CSVDVGGANYGYTF. Written as DNA, the CDR3 is TGCAGCGTTGATGTGGGGGGGGCCAACTATGGCTACACCTTC.

This clonotype was seen a handful of times. This chain uses TRBV7-2 with TRBJ2-1; 7 bases map to TRBD2. The J call may not be correct, given that the DNA end is closer to TRBJ2-7. This CDR3 is built from 15 residues. The germline V gene encodes CDR1 SGHTA and CDR2 FQGNSA. This CDR3 reads CASSLAGGIYNEQYF. The DNA of the CDR3 is TGTGCCAGCAGCTTAGCGGGAGGGATCTACAATGAGCAGTACTTC.

This clonotype has more than one count but fewer than ten. V is TRBV29-1 and J is TRBJ2-3; D is undetermined. CDR3 length equals 10 residues. Trimming cost V 5 bases and J 4 bases, with 4 bases left between them. Per the germline V gene, CDR1 is SQVTM and CDR2 is ANQGSEA. The CDR3 sequence is CSVYPDTQYF. The DNA for the CDR3 is TGCAGCGTTTATCCAGATACGCAGTATTTT.

The chain couples TRBV12-3 or TRBV12-4 to TRBJ2-3; a weak D match, TRBD1 (6 bases). V was shortened by 6 bases and J by 7 bases, with 20 bases between the two germline ends. This CDR3 contains 15 residues. The CDR3, as DNA: TGTGCCAGCAGCATCCGTGTGACAGGCGGACATACGCAGTATTTT. As protein: CASSIRVTGGHTQYF.

There are a few counts of this clonotype. The chain recombines TRBV27 with TRBJ1-1; D is possibly TRBD1 (5 bases). The V gene's germline CDR1 is MNHEY and CDR2 SMNVEV (reference sequence). Trimming took off 10 bases at V and 4 bases at J, with 22 bases between the two ends. CDR3 size: 15 residues. The CDR3 loop reads CATIPRTGAPTEAFF. The CDR3, as DNA: TGTGCCACGATACCCCGCACCGGGGCGCCCACTGAAGCTTTCTTT.